The subject of this entry is one T cell receptor (beta chain). This entry comes from a study of blood T cell repertoires in COVID-19. Overall study context: Nucleic acid was either cDNA or gDNA, and it came from T cells, B-cell-depleted T cells, or PBMCs.

Clones were read by immunoSEQ multiplex PCR, and TCRdb kept only the in-frame ones, dropping some. The profile shows about 170,000 clones, approximately 87% of them singletons. The CDR3 length is 14 residues. Trimming cost V 4 bases and J 3 bases, with 10 bases left between them. Germline-derived CDR1 and CDR2 are KGHDR and SFDVKD. The sample was peripheral blood. This clonotype originated in a man younger than 35 with active or convalescent COVID-19. The genes are TRBV24-1 and TRBJ2-3, with TRBD1 as a possible D gene (5 bases). The CDR3 loop reads CATSDRVGTDTQYF. The CDR3 nucleotides are TGTGCCACCAGTGACAGGGTGGGTACAGATACGCAGTATTTT.